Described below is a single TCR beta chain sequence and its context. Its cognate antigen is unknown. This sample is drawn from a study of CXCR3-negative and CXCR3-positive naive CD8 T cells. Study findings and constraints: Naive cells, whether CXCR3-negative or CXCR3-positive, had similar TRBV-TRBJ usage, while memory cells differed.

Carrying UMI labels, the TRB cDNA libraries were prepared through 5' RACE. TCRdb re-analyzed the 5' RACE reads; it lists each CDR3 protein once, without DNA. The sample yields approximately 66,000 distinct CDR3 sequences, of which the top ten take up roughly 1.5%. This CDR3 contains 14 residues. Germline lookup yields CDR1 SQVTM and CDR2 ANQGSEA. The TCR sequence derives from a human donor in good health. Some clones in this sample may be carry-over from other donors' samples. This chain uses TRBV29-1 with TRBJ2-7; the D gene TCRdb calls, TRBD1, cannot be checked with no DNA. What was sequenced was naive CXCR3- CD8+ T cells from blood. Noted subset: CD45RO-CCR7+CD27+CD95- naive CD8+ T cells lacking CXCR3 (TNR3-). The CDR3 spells CSVDWGQGPYEQYF.